Below are 21 T cell receptor beta chains sequenced from a single sample in a study of cytomegalovirus exposure and HLA in healthy donors. A multiplex PCR was run with 60 Vbeta primers and 13 Jbeta primers. Data came from immunoSEQ multiplex PCR; TCRdb stores just in-frame clones and leaves some out. Altogether roughly 110,000 clones are present, less than 85% being singletons, with the ten largest covering about 2.5%. Sample: PBMCs. These receptor sequences come from a man between 18 and 35 years old in good health and CMV-seronegative.

This chain connects TRBV4-3 to TRBJ2-2; 9 positions agree with TRBD2. V shed 1 base and J 2 bases; nucleotides not matched to a gene: 5. The CDR3 runs to 17 residues. Per the germline V gene, CDR1 is LGHNA and CDR2 is YSLEER. The CDR3 region has the DNA TGCGCCAGCAGCCAAGTGGCGGGGGGGCGAAACACCGGGGAGCTGTTTTTT. It translates to CASSQVAGGRNTGELFF.

J is TRBJ2-3 and V is TRBV10-3, with TRBD1 as a possible D gene (5 bases). Per the germline V gene, CDR1 is ENHRY and CDR2 is SYGVKD. Trimming removed 2 bases at V and 0 bases at J, with 6 bases between. This CDR3 is 14 amino acids long. DNA for the CDR3: TGTGCCATCAGTGAGGACAGAAGCACAGATACGCAGTATTTT. Protein product: CAISEDRSTDTQYF.

This sequence joins TRBV4-2 and TRBJ1-4, with TRBD1 matching over 7 bases. Trimming took 4 bases from V and 7 from J; bases not matched to a gene: 9. The CDR3 runs to 15 residues. Germline V gene sequence: CDR1 LGHNA, CDR2 YNFKEQ. The CDR3 is CASSPPDRVAEKLFF. The CDR3 DNA sequence: TGTGCCAGCAGCCCACCCGACAGGGTGGCTGAAAAACTGTTTTTT.

The V gene is TRBV9, the J gene TRBJ1-5; no clear D. This CDR3 has 15 amino acids. Between the trimmed V and J ends, which lost 0 bases and 4 bases, there was a span of 11 bases. Germline CDR1 is SGDLS and CDR2 is YYNGEE. The chain's CDR3 is CASSVDGLWNQPQHF. DNA of the CDR3: TGTGCCAGCAGCGTAGATGGCCTTTGGAATCAGCCCCAGCATTTT.

V is TRBV6-1 and J is TRBJ1-2; D gene unclear. The V gene lost 6 bases and the J gene lost 4 bases, with 12 bases spanning the gap. The germline V gene has CDR1 MNHNS and CDR2 SASEGT. This CDR3 spans 13 amino acids. This CDR3 reads CASRPGVLYGYTF. DNA for the CDR3: TGTGCCAGCAGACCCGGGGTGCTCTATGGCTACACCTTC.

There are a few counts of this clone. V gene TRBV7-9 combines with J gene TRBJ1-6, with 7 bases matching TRBD1. The V gene's germline CDR1 is SEHNR and CDR2 FQNEAQ (reference sequence). This CDR3 contains 13 residues. J lost 9 bases, V lost 7 bases, and 6 bases had no gene match. This CDR3 reads CASNRDRSSPLHF. The DNA of the CDR3 is TGTGCCAGCAACCGGGACAGAAGTTCACCCCTCCACTTT.

The genes are TRBV7-9 and TRBJ2-5, with D perhaps TRBD1 (6 bases). There are 14 residues in the CDR3. V shed 6 bases and J shed 9 bases, with 20 bases lying between them. Per the germline V gene, CDR1 is SEHNR and CDR2 is FQNEAQ (reference sequence). CDR3 coding DNA: TGTGCCAGCAGGGACAGACATCCGGAAGCTGCCCAGTACTTC. Translation: CASRDRHPEAAQYF.

This chain links TRBV5-1 with TRBJ1-4; TRBD1 aligns across 9 bases. The CDR3 has 17 amino acids. Germline V CDR1 and CDR2: SGHRS, YFSETQ. The junction had 8 bases not matched to a gene; V was cut back by 1 base and J by 4 bases. The CDR3 DNA sequence: TGCGCCAGCAGCTTGTACAGGGGGCAGGAGGGTAATGAAAAACTGTTTTTT. Translating gives CASSLYRGQEGNEKLFF.

The chain couples TRBV28 to TRBJ2-7, with TRBD1 as a possible D gene (6 bases). The CDR3 is 13 amino acids. The ends were cut back, 6 bases at V and 3 bases at J, with 12 bases in the middle. Germline loops: CDR1 MDHEN, CDR2 SYDVKM. The CDR3 protein is CASSSRTVYEQYF. The CDR3 DNA is TGTGCCAGCAGCTCGAGGACAGTCTACGAGCAGTACTTC.

The J gene is TRBJ2-3, the V gene TRBV29-1; D remains unclear. Germline V gene data show CDR1 as SQVTM and CDR2 as ANQGSEA. The CDR3 is made up of 14 amino acids. Trimming cost V 7 bases and J 2 bases, with 16 bases left between them. CDR3 region: CSAPLAGPTDTQYF. The CDR3 coding sequence is TGCAGCGCCCCGCTGGCAGGCCCCACAGATACGCAGTATTTT.

The chain has TRBV5-1 and TRBJ1-6; the D is unclear. This CDR3 is 15 amino acids long. V was cut by 0 bases and J by 7 bases, with 11 bases left in between. Germline values: CDR1 SGHRS, CDR2 YFSETQ. Written as DNA, the CDR3 is TGCGCCAGCAGCTTGGATATTTCGGGAAATTCACCCCTCCACTTT. Its protein is CASSLDISGNSPLHF.

This sequence joins TRBV29-1 and TRBJ2-3, with TRBD2 matching 7 bases. CDR1 SQVTM and CDR2 ANQGSEA come from the germline V gene. Trimming at V came to 7 bases and at J to 1 base, leaving 8 bases not matched to a gene. The CDR3 sequence is 14 residues long. CDR3 DNA: TGCAGCGCCCGGTTGAGCGGGGGCACAGATACGCAGTATTTT. Its protein is CSARLSGGTDTQYF.

This sequence joins TRBV6-6 and TRBJ2-7; 9 positions match TRBD1. There are 12 residues in the CDR3. Germline CDR1 reads MNHNY; CDR2 reads SVGAGI (reference sequence). After removal of 5 bases from V and 6 bases from J, the junction contained 2 bases not matched to a gene. The CDR3 region is CASSGGQGEQYF. CDR3 nucleotide sequence: TGTGCCAGCAGTGGGGGACAGGGCGAGCAGTACTTC.

The chain couples TRBV5-4 to TRBJ2-5, with 8 bases lining up with TRBD1. Trimming removed 4 bases from V and 1 base from J; junction bases left unmatched: 9. The CDR3 covers 16 residues. Germline-derived CDR1 and CDR2 are SGHNT and YYREEE (reference sequence). The CDR3 here is CASSQDRGEGQETQYF. The CDR3 region has the DNA TGTGCCAGCAGCCAAGACAGGGGAGAGGGCCAAGAGACCCAGTACTTC.

This chain connects TRBV28 to TRBJ1-5; D perhaps matches TRBD1 (6 bases). The CDR3 runs 15 residues. V gave up 10 bases and J gave up 2 bases, with 18 bases separating them. Germline V CDR1 and CDR2: MDHEN, SYDVKM. CDR3 residues: CAISQGHGGNQPQHF. The CDR3 bases are TGTGCCATCTCACAGGGTCATGGTGGCAATCAGCCCCAGCATTTT.

J is TRBJ2-5 and V is TRBV27, with 8 bases that match TRBD1. Trimming removed 10 bases from V and 5 bases from J; junction bases left unmatched: 9. Germline CDR1 reads MNHEY; CDR2 reads SMNVEV (reference sequence). The CDR3 spans 13 residues. The CDR3 nucleotides read TGTGCCACCTGGGCAGGGGGCCGTGAGACCCAGTACTTC. It encodes CATWAGGRETQYF.

This chain connects TRBV9 to TRBJ2-1; 7 positions match TRBD1. CDR1 and CDR2 (germline): SGDLS, YYNGEE. V was pared by 5 bases and J by 7 bases, with 12 bases of the junction left unmatched. There are 15 residues in the CDR3. In DNA, the CDR3 is TGTGCCAGCAGACCTACAGGGGCCCATAATAATGAGCAGTTCTTC. This gives the protein CASRPTGAHNNEQFF.

This clone was found once. The V call is TRBV14, the J call TRBJ2-5, with 7 bases fitting TRBD2. CDR1 and CDR2 from the germline V gene are SGHDN and FVKESK. The trim removed 3 bases at V and 3 bases at J, leaving 13 bases unmatched. The CDR3 loop spans 17 amino acids. The CDR3 sequence: CASSQGGGLLREETQYF. CDR3 nucleotide sequence: TGTGCCAGCAGCCAGGGGGGGGGACTCCTGAGGGAAGAGACCCAGTACTTC.

This clone came up a few times. This chain uses TRBV7-9 with TRBJ1-5; D gene uncertain. Looked up from germline, CDR1 is SEHNR and CDR2 is FQNEAQ (reference sequence). Trimming removed 8 bases at V and 1 base at J, with 9 bases between. The CDR3 contains 13 residues. The CDR3 region is CASDSGSNQPQHF. CDR3 in DNA: TGTGCCAGCGACTCGGGAAGCAATCAGCCCCAGCATTTT.

In this sample, this clone turned up a few times. V usage is TRBV18 and J usage is TRBJ1-4; D perhaps matches TRBD1 (5 bases). Germline V CDR1 and CDR2: KGHSH, LQKENI. The CDR3 runs 16 residues. V lost 3 bases to trimming and J lost 5 bases, with 16 bases between them. The CDR3 DNA sequence: TGTGCCAGCTCACCGAACGGACATCTTAGGAATGAAAAACTGTTTTTT. Translated: CASSPNGHLRNEKLFF.

The chain links TRBV29-1 to TRBJ1-5; no reliable D call. Germline lookup yields CDR1 SQVTM and CDR2 ANQGSEA. V dropped 2 bases and J dropped 3 bases, with 8 bases sitting between them. The CDR3 contains 13 residues. The CDR3 reads CSVEWTPNQPQHF. CDR3 nucleotides: TGCAGCGTTGAATGGACTCCCAATCAGCCCCAGCATTTT.